Shown below are 28 T cell receptor beta chains from a single sample sequenced in a study of PD-L1 blockade in urothelial cancer. Clones were read by immunoSEQ multiplex PCR, and TCRdb kept only the in-frame ones, dropping some. The profile shows about 41,000 clones, 70% to 90% of them singletons. Time point of the sample: peripheral blood 6 weeks after treatment start. This sample comprised PBMCs, obtained around atezolizumab (anti-PD-L1) treatment. These receptors were taken from a man between 65 and 85 years old with urothelial cancer.

This sequence joins TRBV7-9 and TRBJ2-1; 13 bases match TRBD2. Germline V lookup: CDR1 SEHNR, CDR2 FQNEAQ (reference sequence). The CDR3 contains 17 residues. V was clipped by 6 bases and J by 7 bases; unmatched bases: 12. The CDR3 reads CASRFSAGLAGSNEQFF. The DNA for the CDR3 is TGTGCCAGCAGGTTTTCTGCGGGACTAGCGGGGTCTAATGAGCAGTTCTTC.

The chain recombines TRBV6-5 with TRBJ2-5, with unresolved D. The V gene lost 2 bases and the J gene lost 1 base, with 11 bases spanning the gap. Germline CDR1 MNHEY, CDR2 SVGAGI. The length of the CDR3 is 15 residues. The CDR3 loop is CASSYGPYLQETQYF. For the CDR3, the DNA is TGTGCCAGCAGTTACGGGCCTTATCTCCAAGAGACCCAGTACTTC.

The chain employs TRBV15 and TRBJ2-7; no clear D gene. The CDR3 is made up of 11 amino acids. Between the trimmed V and J ends, which lost 5 bases and 9 bases, there was a span of 11 bases. The germline CDR1 and CDR2 sequences are LNHNV and YYDKDF (reference sequence). The CDR3 sequence: CATSGGALQYF. As DNA, the CDR3 is TGTGCCACCAGCGGCGGCGCGCTGCAGTACTTC. Full variable domain (outside the CDR3, taken from reference TRBV15 and TRBJ2-7): DAMVIQNPRYQVTQFGKPVTLSCSQTLNHNVMYWYQQKSSQAPKLLFHYYDKDFNNEADTPDNFQSRRPNTSFCFLDIRSPGLGDTAMYLCATSGGALQYFGPGTRLTVT.

This chain links TRBV5-5 with TRBJ2-7; possible D gene TRBD2, 5 bases. Deletions cut 4 bases from V and 1 base from J, with 15 bases between. The germline V gene has CDR1 SGHKS and CDR2 YYEKEE (reference sequence). This CDR3 is 15 amino acids long. The CDR3 loop is CASSVGALTSYEQYF. The CDR3, as DNA: TGTGCCAGCAGCGTGGGAGCCCTAACTTCCTACGAGCAGTACTTC.

The chain couples TRBV5-1 to TRBJ2-6; perhaps TRBD1 as D (5 bases). CDR3 length equals 16 residues. The V gene's germline CDR1 is SGHRS and CDR2 YFSETQ. V was trimmed by 1 base and J by 0 bases, leaving 8 bases between them. CDR3 sequence: CASSLTGYSGANVLTF. The CDR3 region has the DNA TGCGCCAGCAGCTTGACAGGCTACTCTGGGGCCAACGTCCTGACTTTC.

The V and J genes are TRBV4-1 and TRBJ2-2; D may be TRBD1 (6 bases). V was pared by 2 bases and J by 6 bases, with 13 bases between. Germline assignment: CDR1 MGHRA and CDR2 YSYEKL. The CDR3 runs to 15 residues. The CDR3: CASSQWTELAGELFF. DNA for the CDR3: TGCGCCAGCAGCCAATGGACAGAATTAGCCGGGGAGCTGTTTTTT.

The chain combines TRBV5-8 with TRBJ1-2; possible D gene TRBD1, 6 bases. Trimming shortened V by 0 bases and J by 4 bases, and 7 bases separated the two germline ends. From germline, CDR1 is SGHTS and CDR2 YDEGEE. This CDR3 has 13 amino acids. The CDR3 here is CASSLDRVYGYTF. The DNA for the CDR3 is TGTGCCAGCAGCTTGGACAGGGTCTATGGCTACACCTTC.

The gene calls are TRBV7-9 and TRBJ2-1, with TRBD2 as a possible D gene (5 bases). CDR3 length equals 16 residues. Germline V gene lookup returns CDR1 SEHNR and CDR2 FQNEAQ (reference sequence). The V and J ends lost 0 bases and 0 bases respectively, with 9 bases between them. CDR3 DNA: TGTGCCAGCAGCTTAGCGGCTGGGAGCTCCTACAATGAGCAGTTCTTC. Its translation is CASSLAAGSSYNEQFF. Full variable domain (missing parts from reference TRBV7-9 and TRBJ2-1): DTGVSQNPRHKITKRGQNVTFRCDPISEHNRLYWYRQTLGQGPEFLTYFQNEAQLEKSRLLSDRFSAERPKGSFSTLEIQRTEQGDSAMYLCASSLAAGSSYNEQFFGPGTRLTVL.

This chain links TRBV5-1 with TRBJ1-1; a possible D gene is TRBD1 (6 bases). Trimming took off 2 bases at V and 2 bases at J, with 10 bases between the two ends. The CDR3 totals 14 residues. Germline lookup yields CDR1 SGHRS and CDR2 YFSETQ. CDR3 sequence (DNA): TGCGCCAGCAGCTTAACCGGGACAAACACTGAAGCTTTCTTT. This sequence encodes CASSLTGTNTEAFF.

The rearrangement joins TRBV18 to TRBJ2-1, with D possibly TRBD2 on 6 matching bases. CDR3 size: 15 residues. Trimming took 2 bases from V and 12 from J, leaving 20 bases between them. CDR1 and CDR2 from the germline V gene are KGHSH and LQKENI. CDR3 in DNA: TGTGCCAGCTCACCAGGGACGGGAGTAGTTATGGGGCAGTTCTTC. Encoded protein: CASSPGTGVVMGQFF. The full variable domain, its missing parts supplied by reference TRBV18 and TRBJ2-1, is NAGVMQNPRHLVRRRGQEARLRCSPMKGHSHVYWYRQLPEEGLKFMVYLQKENIIDESGMPKERFSAEFPKEGPSILRIQQVVRGDSAAYFCASSPGTGVVMGQFFGPGTRLTVL.

The rearrangement uses TRBV28 and TRBJ1-2; 8 nucleotides line up with TRBD1. Germline V gene sequence: CDR1 MDHEN, CDR2 SYDVKM. The CDR3 is made up of 14 amino acids. V shed 6 bases and J 6 bases; nucleotides not matched to a gene: 9. The DNA for the CDR3 is TGTGCCAGCAGCTCCGGACAGGGTCTCCATGGCTACACCTTC. As protein: CASSSGQGLHGYTF.

This clone turned up a few times. The V and J genes are TRBV29-1 and TRBJ1-5; 10 bases map to TRBD1. Germline V gene sequence: CDR1 SQVTM, CDR2 ANQGSEA. The junction had 8 bases not matched to a gene; V was cut back by 7 bases and J by 11 bases. The CDR3 consists of 12 residues. CDR3 sequence (DNA): TGCAGCGCTGGACAGGGGGAAGAGACCCAGCATTTT. It translates to CSAGQGEETQHF.

This clone was counted a single time. V and J are TRBV19 and TRBJ1-2, with 9 bases identical to TRBD1. The junction had 5 bases not matched to a gene; V was cut back by 5 bases and J by 4 bases. Germline-derived CDR1 and CDR2 are LNHDA and SQIVND (reference sequence). There are 14 residues in the CDR3. The CDR3 loop is CASSWGQGGYGYTF. The CDR3 DNA reads as TGTGCCAGTAGTTGGGGACAGGGTGGCTATGGCTACACCTTC. Combining the CDR3 with reference TRBV19 and TRBJ1-2 gives the whole variable domain DGGITQSPKYLFRKEGQNVTLSCEQNLNHDAMYWYRQDPGQGLRLIYYSQIVNDFQKGDIAEGYSVSREKKESFPLTVTSAQKNPTAFYLCASSWGQGGYGYTFGSGTRLTVV.

This chain connects TRBV7-2 to TRBJ2-7; 11 nucleotides align to TRBD2. Germline trimming cut 3 bases from V and 1 base from J; bases unmatched to any gene: 5. The germline V gene encodes CDR1 SGHTA and CDR2 FQGNSA. The CDR3 has 16 residues. CDR3: CASSLGSSGRSYEQYF. Here the CDR3 DNA reads TGTGCCAGCAGCTTGGGCTCTAGCGGGAGGTCCTACGAGCAGTACTTC.

The CDR3 nucleotides read TGTGCCAGCTCACGAAGGTCTAGCGGGAGTTTAGGTTCAGAGACCCAGTACTTC. Its protein product is CASSRRSSGSLGSETQYF. The chain uses TRBV18 and TRBJ2-5, with TRBD2 identical over 10 bases. The CDR3 is made up of 18 amino acids. The V gene's germline CDR1 is KGHSH and CDR2 LQKENI. V lost 4 bases and J lost 4; bases outside the gene matches: 15.

This sequence joins TRBV5-1 and TRBJ1-1, with a weak D call TRBD1 (5 bases). Trimming cost V 3 bases and J 1 base, with 10 bases left between them. Germline loops: CDR1 SGHRS, CDR2 YFSETQ. This CDR3 has 14 amino acids. The CDR3 is CASSSSRGNTEAFF. The CDR3 DNA reads TGCGCCAGCAGCTCCTCAAGGGGGAACACTGAAGCTTTCTTT.

This chain joins TRBV19 and TRBJ1-1, with 7 bases aligning to TRBD1. The CDR3 totals 14 residues. The junction had 9 bases not matched to a gene; V was cut back by 5 bases and J by 6 bases. Looked up from germline, CDR1 is LNHDA and CDR2 is SQIVND (reference sequence). This CDR3 is CASSADRVIAEAFF. In nucleotides, the CDR3 is TGTGCCAGTAGTGCCGACAGGGTGATCGCTGAAGCTTTCTTT.

This clone was observed a few times. The chain couples TRBV2 to TRBJ1-5; 8 bases align to TRBD1. Germline V gene sequence: CDR1 SNHLY, CDR2 FYNNEI. Trimming cost V 7 bases and J 5 bases; bases outside gene matches: 4. CDR3 length: 13 amino acids. The DNA of the CDR3 is TGTGCCAGCACGGGACAGGCGGATCAGCCCCAGCATTTT. Translated: CASTGQADQPQHF.

The chain is built from TRBV5-6 and TRBJ2-6; unclear D gene. Trimming shortened V by 1 base and J by 0 bases, and 5 bases separated the two germline ends. Looked up from germline, CDR1 is SGHDT and CDR2 is YYEEEE. The CDR3 contains 15 residues. CDR3 sequence (DNA): TGTGCCAGCAGCTTGTACATCTCTGGGGCCAACGTCCTGACTTTC. Encoded protein: CASSLYISGANVLTF.

CDR3 sequence: CASSLSNQETQYF. CDR3 nucleotides: TGCGCCAGCAGCTTAAGCAACCAAGAGACCCAGTACTTC. J is TRBJ2-5 and V is TRBV5-1; D unresolved. This CDR3 is built from 13 residues. Trimming cost V 2 bases and J 0 bases, with 5 bases left between them. Germline V gene lookup returns CDR1 SGHRS and CDR2 YFSETQ. Combining the CDR3 with reference TRBV5-1 and TRBJ2-5 gives the whole variable domain KAGVTQTPRYLIKTRGQQVTLSCSPISGHRSVSWYQQTPGQGLQFLFEYFSETQRNKGNFPGRFSGRQFSNSRSEMNVSTLELGDSALYLCASSLSNQETQYFGPGTRLLVL.

The J gene is TRBJ2-7, the V gene TRBV18; TRBD2 might be the D (5 bases). Trimming cost V 3 bases and J 7 bases, with 22 bases left between them. The CDR3 sequence is 16 residues long. Germline CDR1 reads KGHSH; CDR2 reads LQKENI. The CDR3 here is CASSPGNVRGPWEQYF. DNA of the CDR3: TGTGCCAGCTCACCCGGTAATGTCAGAGGGCCATGGGAGCAGTACTTC. Filled out from reference TRBV18 and TRBJ2-7, the complete variable domain reads NAGVMQNPRHLVRRRGQEARLRCSPMKGHSHVYWYRQLPEEGLKFMVYLQKENIIDESGMPKERFSAEFPKEGPSILRIQQVVRGDSAAYFCASSPGNVRGPWEQYFGPGTRLTVT.

The rearrangement joins TRBV6-1 to TRBJ2-5, with TRBD2 as a possible D gene (6 bases). The CDR3 runs 13 residues. Deletions cut 7 bases from V and 2 bases from J, with 11 bases between. Germline V gene lookup returns CDR1 MNHNS and CDR2 SASEGT. CDR3 amino acids: CASTKGLQETQYF. CDR3 in DNA: TGTGCCAGCACGAAGGGACTTCAAGAGACCCAGTACTTC.

This clone has just a few counts. The chain links TRBV27 to TRBJ1-4; D call uncertain. The germline gives CDR1 MNHEY, CDR2 SMNVEV (reference sequence). The ends were cut back, 5 bases at V and 7 bases at J, with 14 bases in the middle. This CDR3 is 14 amino acids long. As DNA, the CDR3 is TGTGCCAGCAGTGGGAGACTGTTCGGTGAAAAACTGTTTTTT. Translation: CASSGRLFGEKLFF.

The count of this clone is one. The chain couples TRBV19 to TRBJ2-2, with 12 bases identical to TRBD2. Germline assignment: CDR1 LNHDA and CDR2 SQIVND (reference sequence). V shed 3 bases, J shed 7 bases, and the junction held 6 bases outside the gene matches. The CDR3 is 16 amino acids. The CDR3 DNA reads TGTGCCAGTAGTATTTCTAGCGGGAGGGCCAACGGGGAGCTGTTTTTT. This gives the protein CASSISSGRANGELFF.

V gene TRBV6-5 combines with J gene TRBJ2-1; 8 bases line up with TRBD2. The V segment lost 8 bases and the J segment 2 bases; nucleotides outside the gene matches: 5. Germline CDR1 is MNHEY and CDR2 is SVGAGI. This CDR3 has 14 residues. Here the CDR3 DNA reads TGTGCCAGCGGCTCTAGCGGGCCCTACAATGAGCAGTTCTTC. Its protein product is CASGSSGPYNEQFF.

J is TRBJ2-2 and V is TRBV29-1; 10 bases match TRBD2. In germline, CDR1 is SQVTM, CDR2 ANQGSEA. V was clipped by 4 bases and J by 0 bases; unmatched bases: 8. The CDR3 length is 17 residues. The DNA of the CDR3 is TGCAGCGTTGGTAATAGCGGGAGGAAAGCGAACACCGGGGAGCTGTTTTTT. Protein: CSVGNSGRKANTGELFF.

J is TRBJ2-1 and V is TRBV5-1; D may be TRBD2 (6 bases). V lost 6 bases to trimming and J lost 5 bases, with 21 bases between them. Germline assignment: CDR1 SGHRS and CDR2 YFSETQ. There are 16 residues in the CDR3. This chain's CDR3 is CASTMGVRGQNNEQFF. In nucleotides, the CDR3 is TGCGCCAGCACCATGGGGGTGCGGGGTCAGAACAATGAGCAGTTCTTC.

This clone is classed as medium-sized (0.01 to 0.1%). The J gene is TRBJ2-7, the V gene TRBV11-2; TRBD1 matches 7 bases. The V and J ends lost 4 bases and 2 bases, in that order; junction bases with no gene match: 17. This CDR3 is built from 18 residues. The V gene's germline CDR1 is SGHAT and CDR2 FQNNGV. CDR3 in amino acids: CASSSQNSHRGRPYEQYF. The CDR3 nucleotides read TGTGCCAGCAGCTCCCAGAATAGCCACAGGGGCCGTCCCTACGAGCAGTACTTC. The full variable domain, its missing parts supplied by reference TRBV11-2 and TRBJ2-7, is EAGVAQSPRYKIIEKRQSVAFWCNPISGHATLYWYQQILGQGPKLLIQFQNNGVVDDSQLPKDRFSAERLKGVDSTLKIQPAKLEDSAVYLCASSSQNSHRGRPYEQYFGPGTRLTVT.